This record looks at one T cell receptor (beta chain) sequence and its context. CDR3 length: 15 amino acids. In germline, CDR1 is SGHKS, CDR2 YYEKEE (reference sequence). V trimming: 3 bases; J trimming: 4 bases; junction bases outside the gene matches: 4. As handled by the study authors: Reference gene primer amplification yielded estimated nucleated cell counts. The method was immunoSEQ multiplex PCR; TCRdb's version includes in-frame clones alone and lacks a portion of them. V and J calls and clone size are given by that table; D and trimming were obtained from the DNA. Of 48,000 or so clones listed, roughly 91% are singletons. This entry is derived from a study of blood T cell repertoires in COVID-19. As for the study in general: Sources were T cells, B-cell-depleted T cells, or PBMCs; the material itself was cDNA or gDNA.

This receptor was taken from a human donor in a cohort sampled during active COVID-19. This chain links TRBV5-5 with TRBJ2-1; 10 bases map to TRBD1. Sequenced material: peripheral blood. CDR3 nucleotide sequence: TGTGCCAGCAGCTCGGGGACAGGGGTATACAATGAGCAGTTCTTC. Protein product: CASSSGTGVYNEQFF.